This TCR beta chain was obtained from a study of T cells of healthy individuals. TCRdb reprocessed the 5' RACE reads via MiXCR and lists one record per CDR3 protein. The sample gives 41,000 or so distinct CDR3 sequences, 3.5% to 5.5% of which show up once; over 9% is in the top ten. The V gene's germline CDR1 is DFQATT and CDR2 SNEGSKA (reference sequence). The length of the CDR3 is 14 residues. With 3 bases clipped from V and 6 bases from J, the junction kept 5 bases outside the gene matches. This clonotype was observed a few times. The rearrangement links TRBV20-1 to TRBJ2-3; 11 nucleotides align to TRBD2. The TCR sequence derives from a human donor in good health. The CDR3 region is CSASVAGGPDTQYF. The CDR3 DNA reads TGCAGTGCTAGCGTAGCGGGAGGGCCCGATACGCAGTATTTT.